This TCR beta chain was recovered during a study of blood T cell repertoires in COVID-19. At the level of the study: Researchers got acute and convalescent COVID-19 samples from the United States, Italy and Spain. Nucleic acid was either cDNA or gDNA, and it came from T cells, B-cell-depleted T cells, or PBMCs.

Study processing details: Amplification of reference gene primers was used by the study to estimate nucleated cell counts. Generated by immunoSEQ multiplex PCR, the TCRdb table keeps only in-frame clones and is missing some. V and J calls and clone size are as listed in that table; D and trimming were resolved from the DNA. The sample carries around 260,000 clones, approximately 86% recorded once. With V trimmed by 5 bases and J by 2 bases, 0 bases remained unmatched. CDR3 length: 13 amino acids. Germline-derived CDR1 and CDR2 are SGHVS and FNYEAQ. Seattle researchers signed up patients amid active infection and tracked them longitudinally.

This sequence was found in a woman aged 60-75 years with COVID-19, enrolled during active disease. Specimen: peripheral blood. This chain connects TRBV7-6 to TRBJ1-5; TRBD1 agrees at 7 bases. CDR3 protein: CASSQGGNQPQHF. In DNA, the CDR3 is TGTGCCAGCAGCCAGGGGGGCAATCAGCCCCAGCATTTT. The variable domain in full, with the rest retrieved from reference TRBV7-6 and TRBJ1-5, is GAGVSQSPRYKVTKRGQDVALRCDPISGHVSLYWYRQALGQGPEFLTYFNYEAQQDKSGLPNDRFSAERPEGSISTLTIQRTEQRDSAMYRCASSQGGNQPQHFGDGTRLSIL.